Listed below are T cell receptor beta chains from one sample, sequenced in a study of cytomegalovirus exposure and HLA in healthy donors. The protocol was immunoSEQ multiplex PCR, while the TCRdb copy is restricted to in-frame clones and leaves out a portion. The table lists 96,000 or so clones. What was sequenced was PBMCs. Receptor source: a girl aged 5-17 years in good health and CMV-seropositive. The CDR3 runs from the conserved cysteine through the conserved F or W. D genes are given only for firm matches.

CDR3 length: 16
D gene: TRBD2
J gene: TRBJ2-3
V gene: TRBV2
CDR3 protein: CASSDTRLASEDTQYF
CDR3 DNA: TGTGCCAGCAGCGACACCCGACTAGCTTCTGAAGATACGCAGTATTTT

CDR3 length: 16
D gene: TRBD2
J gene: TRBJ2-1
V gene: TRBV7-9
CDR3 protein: CASSPLAGAAYNEQFF
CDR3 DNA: TGTGCCAGCAGCCCACTAGCGGGGGCGGCCTACAATGAGCAGTTCTTC

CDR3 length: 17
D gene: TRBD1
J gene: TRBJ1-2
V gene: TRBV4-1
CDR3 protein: CASRRIQGALGDYGYTF
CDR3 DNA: TGCGCCAGCAGACGTATTCAGGGGGCACTTGGTGACTATGGCTACACCTTC

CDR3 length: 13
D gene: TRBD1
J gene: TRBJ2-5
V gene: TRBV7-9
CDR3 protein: CASSRDRVETQYF
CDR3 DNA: TGTGCCAGCAGCCGGGACAGGGTAGAGACCCAGTACTTC

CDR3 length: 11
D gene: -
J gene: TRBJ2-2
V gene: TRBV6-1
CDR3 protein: CASRGGGELFF
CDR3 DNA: TGTGCCAGCAGGGGAGGAGGGGAGCTGTTTTTT

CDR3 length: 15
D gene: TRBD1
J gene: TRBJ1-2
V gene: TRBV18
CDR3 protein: CASSPGTGDVYGYTF
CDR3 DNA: TGTGCCAGCTCTCCCGGGACAGGGGATGTCTATGGCTACACCTTC

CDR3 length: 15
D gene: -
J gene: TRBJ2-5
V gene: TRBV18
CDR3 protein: CASSPSSGGGETQYF
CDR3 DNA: TGTGCCAGCTCACCATCCAGCGGCGGTGGGGAGACCCAGTACTTC

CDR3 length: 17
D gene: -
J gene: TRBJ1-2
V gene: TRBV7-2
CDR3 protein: CASSRDSGTPGLYGYTF
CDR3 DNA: TGTGCCAGCAGCAGAGATTCCGGGACTCCAGGACTCTATGGCTACACCTTC

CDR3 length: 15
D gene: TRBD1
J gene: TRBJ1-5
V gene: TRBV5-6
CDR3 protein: CASSLGTGGNQPQHF
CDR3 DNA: TGTGCCAGCAGCTTGGGTACAGGGGGCAATCAGCCCCAGCATTTT

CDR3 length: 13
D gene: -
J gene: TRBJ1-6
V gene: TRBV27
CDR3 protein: CASSSTGISPLHF
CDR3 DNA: TGTGCCAGCAGTTCAACAGGGATTTCACCCCTCCACTTT

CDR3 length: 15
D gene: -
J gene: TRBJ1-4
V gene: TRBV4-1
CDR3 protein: CASSQARDSHEKLFF
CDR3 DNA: TGCGCCAGCAGCCAAGCCCGCGACAGCCATGAAAAACTGTTTTTT

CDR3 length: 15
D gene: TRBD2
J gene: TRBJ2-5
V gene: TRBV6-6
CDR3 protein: CASRGAGGIQETQYF
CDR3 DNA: TGTGCCAGCAGGGGAGCGGGGGGGATCCAAGAGACCCAGTACTTC

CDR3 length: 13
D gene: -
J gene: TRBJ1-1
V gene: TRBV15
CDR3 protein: CATSRDSVAEAFF
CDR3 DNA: TGTGCCACCAGCAGAGACAGTGTGGCTGAAGCTTTCTTT

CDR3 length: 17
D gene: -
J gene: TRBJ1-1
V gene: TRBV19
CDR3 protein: CASSILGFQGPYTEAFF
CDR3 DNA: TGTGCCAGTAGTATACTAGGCTTTCAGGGTCCCTACACTGAAGCTTTCTTT

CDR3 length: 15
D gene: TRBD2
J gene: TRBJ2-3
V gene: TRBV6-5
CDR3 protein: CASSSIGGDTDTQYF
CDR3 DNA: TGTGCCAGCAGTTCAATTGGGGGGGACACAGATACGCAGTATTTT

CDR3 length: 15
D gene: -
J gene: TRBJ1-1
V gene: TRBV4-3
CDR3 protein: CASSDLGGIRTEAFF
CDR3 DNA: TGCGCCAGCAGCGATCTAGGAGGGATTCGCACTGAAGCTTTCTTT

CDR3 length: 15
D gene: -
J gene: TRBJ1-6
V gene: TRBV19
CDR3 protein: CASSRDGTYNSPLHF
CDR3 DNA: TGTGCCAGTAGTCGGGATGGAACCTATAATTCACCCCTCCACTTT

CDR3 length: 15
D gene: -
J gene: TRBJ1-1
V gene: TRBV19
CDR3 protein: CASTLVGGALTEAFF
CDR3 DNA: TGTGCCAGTACCCTCGTGGGGGGGGCTTTGACTGAAGCTTTCTTT

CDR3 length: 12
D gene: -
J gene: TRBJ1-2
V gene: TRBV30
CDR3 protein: CAWEQGNYGYTF
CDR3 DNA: TGTGCCTGGGAGCAGGGTAACTATGGCTACACCTTC

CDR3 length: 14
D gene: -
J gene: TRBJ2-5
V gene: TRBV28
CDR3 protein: CASTQLATQETQYF
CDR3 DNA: TGTGCCAGCACCCAACTTGCGACTCAAGAGACCCAGTACTTC

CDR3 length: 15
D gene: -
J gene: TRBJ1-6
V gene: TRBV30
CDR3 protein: CAWSEQVVYNSPLHF
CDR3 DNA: TGTGCCTGGAGTGAGCAGGTTGTCTATAATTCACCCCTCCACTTT

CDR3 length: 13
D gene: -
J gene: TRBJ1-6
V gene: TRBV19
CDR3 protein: CASRQQGNSPLHF
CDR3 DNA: TGTGCCAGTAGGCAACAGGGTAATTCACCCCTCCACTTT

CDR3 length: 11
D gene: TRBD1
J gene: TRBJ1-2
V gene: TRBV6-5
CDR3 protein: CAKTGGHGYTF
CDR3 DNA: TGTGCCAAGACAGGGGGCCATGGCTACACCTTC

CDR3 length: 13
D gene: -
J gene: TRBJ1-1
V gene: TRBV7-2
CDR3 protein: CASSLNTNTEAFF
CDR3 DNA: TGTGCCAGCAGCTTAAACACGAACACTGAAGCTTTCTTT

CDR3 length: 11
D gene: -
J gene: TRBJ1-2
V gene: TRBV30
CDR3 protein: CAWLQGYGYTF
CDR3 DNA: TGTGCCTGGCTCCAGGGATATGGCTACACCTTC

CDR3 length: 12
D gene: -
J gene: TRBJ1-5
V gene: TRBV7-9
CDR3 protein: CASSVSNQPQHF
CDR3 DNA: TGTGCCAGCTCAGTTAGCAATCAGCCCCAGCATTTT